A single sample gave rise to the 10 T cell receptor beta chains below, sequenced in a study of cytotoxic CD8 clonotypes in ibrutinib-treated CLL. Assay: immunoSEQ multiplex PCR; the TCRdb copy retains only in-frame clones and omits some. The sample consists of about 140,000 clones, 60% to 80% of them appearing once. Sequenced here: PBMCs, sampled after 12 months of ibrutinib treatment. Receptors were obtained from a human donor with chronic lymphocytic leukemia.

The chain uses TRBV9 and TRBJ2-6, with a weak D call TRBD1 (5 bases). The CDR3 is 18 amino acids. Germline V gene sequence: CDR1 SGDLS, CDR2 YYNGEE. V lost 4 bases and J lost 0, with 17 bases in between. The chain's CDR3 is CASSLRGGDDSGANVLTF. CDR3 nucleotides: TGTGCCAGCAGCCTAAGGGGCGGAGACGACTCTGGGGCCAACGTCCTGACTTTC.

The chain combines TRBV28 with TRBJ1-5, with D possibly TRBD1 on 5 matching bases. CDR3 length equals 15 residues. V shed 7 bases and J shed 2 bases, with 15 bases lying between them. Per the germline V gene, CDR1 is MDHEN and CDR2 is SYDVKM. The CDR3 DNA is TGTGCCAGCACCCCGGGGGGGGGAGGCAATCAGCCCCAGCATTTT. Its translation is CASTPGGGGNQPQHF. Using reference TRBV28 and TRBJ1-5 for the parts outside the CDR3, the full variable domain is DVKVTQSSRYLVKRTGEKVFLECVQDMDHENMFWYRQDPGLGLRLIYFSYDVKMKEKGDIPEGYSVSREKKERFSLILESASTNQTSMYLCASTPGGGGNQPQHFGDGTRLSIL.

V and J are TRBV25-1 and TRBJ2-7; D remains ambiguous. The CDR3 is 11 amino acids. Trimming stripped 8 bases from V and 6 bases from J, with 11 bases between. The germline V gene has CDR1 MGHDK and CDR2 SYGVNS. CDR3 region: CASQSFVEQYF. In DNA form, the CDR3 reads TGTGCCAGCCAATCCTTCGTCGAGCAGTACTTC.

The V call is TRBV7-9, the J call TRBJ2-4; no clear D. V shed 1 base and J shed 15 bases, with 13 bases lying between them. In germline, CDR1 is SEHNR, CDR2 FQNEAQ (reference sequence). The length of the CDR3 is 12 residues. The CDR3: CASSLEPSLLYF. Written as DNA, the CDR3 is TGTGCCAGCAGCTTAGAGCCCTCGTTGTTGTACTTC.

The J gene is TRBJ1-1, the V gene TRBV7-3, with D tentatively TRBD1 (6 bases). Germline lookup yields CDR1 SGHTA and CDR2 FQGTGA. CDR3 length: 14 residues. Trimming stripped 5 bases from V and 3 bases from J, with 13 bases between. The CDR3 protein is CASSPQGGYTEAFF. CDR3 in DNA: TGTGCCAGCAGCCCACAGGGTGGGTACACTGAAGCTTTCTTT.

This clone was observed a single time. V gene TRBV11-3 combines with J gene TRBJ2-7; 7 bases agree with TRBD1. The CDR3 spans 14 residues. V dropped 5 bases and J dropped 7; count of bases not matched to a gene: 11. Per germline, CDR1 SGHNT and CDR2 YENEEA. The CDR3 sequence: CASSPRTGGREQYF. CDR3 sequence (DNA): TGTGCCAGCAGCCCCCGGACAGGTGGCAGAGAGCAGTACTTC.

This sequence joins TRBV11-2 and TRBJ1-3; D not resolved. The germline V gene encodes CDR1 SGHAT and CDR2 FQNNGV. Trimming cost V 2 bases and J 4 bases, with 9 bases left between them. CDR3 length: 14 amino acids. The CDR3 sequence: CASSLIRAGNTIYF. CDR3 bases: TGTGCCAGCAGCTTAATTCGGGCCGGAAACACCATATATTTT.

The chain uses TRBV4-1 and TRBJ2-5; a possible D gene is TRBD1 (6 bases). The CDR3 has 15 residues. CDR1 is MGHRA, CDR2 YSYEKL, per germline. Trimming stripped 3 bases from V and 5 bases from J, with 16 bases between. The CDR3 spells CASSHGAGAYETQYF. The DNA of the CDR3 is TGCGCCAGCAGCCACGGGGCAGGGGCGTATGAGACCCAGTACTTC.

The gene calls are TRBV5-1 and TRBJ2-7; D is possibly TRBD1 or TRBD2 (5 bases each). The CDR3 totals 14 residues. Germline CDR1 reads SGHRS; CDR2 reads YFSETQ. V was shortened by 5 bases and J by 0 bases, with 12 bases between the two germline ends. In DNA, the CDR3 is TGCGCCAGCAGGGGGACGGCTAGCTCCTACGAGCAGTACTTC. Amino acids: CASRGTASSYEQYF.

This chain connects TRBV6-5 to TRBJ1-3; D unclear. V was shortened by 7 bases and J by 0 bases, with 13 bases between the two germline ends. Germline CDR1 MNHEY, CDR2 SVGAGI. The CDR3 has 15 amino acids. In nucleotides, the CDR3 is TGTGCCAGCAAGATAAACGCCTACTCTGGAAACACCATATATTTT. It codes for CASKINAYSGNTIYF.